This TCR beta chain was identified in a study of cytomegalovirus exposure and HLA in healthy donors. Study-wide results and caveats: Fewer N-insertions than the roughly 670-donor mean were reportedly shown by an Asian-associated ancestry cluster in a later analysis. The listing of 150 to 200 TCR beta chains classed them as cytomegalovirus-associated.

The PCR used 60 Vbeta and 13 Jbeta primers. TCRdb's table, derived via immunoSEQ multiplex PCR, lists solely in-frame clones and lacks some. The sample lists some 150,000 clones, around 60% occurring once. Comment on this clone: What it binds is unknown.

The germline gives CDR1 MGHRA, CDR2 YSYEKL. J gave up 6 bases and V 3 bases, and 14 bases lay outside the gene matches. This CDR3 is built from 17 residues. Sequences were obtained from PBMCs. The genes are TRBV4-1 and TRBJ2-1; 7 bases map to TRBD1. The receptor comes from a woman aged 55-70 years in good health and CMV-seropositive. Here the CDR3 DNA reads TGCGCCAGCAGCCATCCCGAACAGGGGCGTGTCGTCAATGAGCAGTTCTTC. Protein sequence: CASSHPEQGRVVNEQFF.